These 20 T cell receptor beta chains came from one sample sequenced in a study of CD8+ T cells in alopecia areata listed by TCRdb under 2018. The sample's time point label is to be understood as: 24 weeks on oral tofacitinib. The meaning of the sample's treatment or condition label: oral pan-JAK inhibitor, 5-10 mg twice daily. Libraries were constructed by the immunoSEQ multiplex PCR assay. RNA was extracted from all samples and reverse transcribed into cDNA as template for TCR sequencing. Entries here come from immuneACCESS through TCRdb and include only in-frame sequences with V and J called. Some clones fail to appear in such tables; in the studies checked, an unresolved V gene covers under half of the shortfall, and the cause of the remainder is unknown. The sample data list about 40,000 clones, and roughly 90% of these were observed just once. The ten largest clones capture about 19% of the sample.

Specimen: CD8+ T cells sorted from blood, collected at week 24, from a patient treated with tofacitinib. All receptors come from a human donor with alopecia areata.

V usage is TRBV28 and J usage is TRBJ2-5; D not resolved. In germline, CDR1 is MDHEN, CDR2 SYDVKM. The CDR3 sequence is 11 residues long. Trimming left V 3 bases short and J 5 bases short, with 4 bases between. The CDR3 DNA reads TGTGCCAGCAGTTTCGTGGAGACCCAGTACTTC. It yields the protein CASSFVETQYF.

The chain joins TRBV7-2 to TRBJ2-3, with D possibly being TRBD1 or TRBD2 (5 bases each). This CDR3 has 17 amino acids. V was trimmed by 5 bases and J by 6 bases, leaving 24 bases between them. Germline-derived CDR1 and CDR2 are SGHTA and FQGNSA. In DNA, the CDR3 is TGTGCCAGCAGCCCGGCCGTGGGGGTCCTGAAAGCCGATACGCAGTATTTT. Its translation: CASSPAVGVLKADTQYF.

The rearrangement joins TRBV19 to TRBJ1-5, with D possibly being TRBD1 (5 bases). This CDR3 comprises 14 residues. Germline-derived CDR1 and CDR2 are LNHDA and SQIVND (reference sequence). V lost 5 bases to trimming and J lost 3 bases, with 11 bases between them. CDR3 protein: CASSAGGDNQPQHF. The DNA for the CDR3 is TGTGCCAGTAGTGCTGGGGGTGACAATCAGCCCCAGCATTTT.

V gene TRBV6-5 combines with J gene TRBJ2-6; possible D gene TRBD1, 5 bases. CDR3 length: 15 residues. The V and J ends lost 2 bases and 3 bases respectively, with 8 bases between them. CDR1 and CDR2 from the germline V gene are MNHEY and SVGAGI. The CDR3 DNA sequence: TGTGCCAGCAGTTACCAGGGCAGTGGGGCCAACGTCCTGACTTTC. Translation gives CASSYQGSGANVLTF.

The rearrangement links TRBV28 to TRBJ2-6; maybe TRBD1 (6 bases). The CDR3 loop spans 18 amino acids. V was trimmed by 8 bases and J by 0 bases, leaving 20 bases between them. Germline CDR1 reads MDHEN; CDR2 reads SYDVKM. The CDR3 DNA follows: TGTGCCAGCGGACACAGCCGGGGCAGGGGCTCTGGGGCCAACGTCCTGACTTTC. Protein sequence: CASGHSRGRGSGANVLTF.

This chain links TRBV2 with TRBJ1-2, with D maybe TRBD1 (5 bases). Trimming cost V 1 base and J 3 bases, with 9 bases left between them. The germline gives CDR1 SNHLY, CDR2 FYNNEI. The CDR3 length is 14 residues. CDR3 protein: CASSEGGIHYGYTF. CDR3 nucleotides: TGTGCCAGCAGTGAAGGGGGCATCCACTATGGCTACACCTTC.

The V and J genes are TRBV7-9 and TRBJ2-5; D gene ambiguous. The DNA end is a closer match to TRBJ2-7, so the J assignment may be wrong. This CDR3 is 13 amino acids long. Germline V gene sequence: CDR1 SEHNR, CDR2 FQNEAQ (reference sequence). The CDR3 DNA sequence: TGTGCCAGCAGCTTACCGGCCAGCTACGAGCAGTACTTC. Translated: CASSLPASYEQYF.

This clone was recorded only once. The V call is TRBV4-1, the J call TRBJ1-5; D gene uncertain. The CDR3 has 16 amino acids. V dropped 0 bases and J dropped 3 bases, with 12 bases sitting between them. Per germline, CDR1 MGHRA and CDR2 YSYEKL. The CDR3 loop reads CASSQEPGGLNQPQHF. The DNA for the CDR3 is TGCGCCAGCAGCCAAGAACCGGGCGGACTCAATCAGCCCCAGCATTTT.

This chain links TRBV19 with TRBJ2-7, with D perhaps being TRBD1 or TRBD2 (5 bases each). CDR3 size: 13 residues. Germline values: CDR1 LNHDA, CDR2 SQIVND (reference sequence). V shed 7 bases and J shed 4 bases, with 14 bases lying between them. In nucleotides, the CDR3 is TGTGCCAGTACGGGGCTGGACGTGTACGAGCAGTACTTC. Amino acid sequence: CASTGLDVYEQYF.

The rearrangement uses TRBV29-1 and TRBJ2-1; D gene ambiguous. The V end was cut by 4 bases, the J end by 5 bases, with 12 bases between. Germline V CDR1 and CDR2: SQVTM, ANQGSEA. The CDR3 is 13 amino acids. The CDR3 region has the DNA TGCAGCGTTGTTCTCCTTAAAGACAATGAGCAGTTCTTC. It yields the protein CSVVLLKDNEQFF.

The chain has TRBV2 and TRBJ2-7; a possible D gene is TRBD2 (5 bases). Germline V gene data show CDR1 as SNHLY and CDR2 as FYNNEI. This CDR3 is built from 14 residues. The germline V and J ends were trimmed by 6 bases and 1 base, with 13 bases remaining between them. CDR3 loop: CASRTPEGSYEQYF. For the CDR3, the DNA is TGTGCCAGCAGGACTCCTGAGGGTTCCTACGAGCAGTACTTC.

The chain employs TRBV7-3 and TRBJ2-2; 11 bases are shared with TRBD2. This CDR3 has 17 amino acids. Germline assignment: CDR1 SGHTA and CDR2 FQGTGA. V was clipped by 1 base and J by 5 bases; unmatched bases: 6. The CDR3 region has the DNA TGTGCCAGCAGCTTAATCCTAGCGGGGGGTTCTACCGGGGAGCTGTTTTTT. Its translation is CASSLILAGGSTGELFF. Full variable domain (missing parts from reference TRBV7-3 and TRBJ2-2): GAGVSQTPSNKVTEKGKYVELRCDPISGHTALYWYRQSLGQGPEFLIYFQGTGAADDSGLPNDRFFAVRPEGSVSTLKIQRTERGDSAVYLCASSLILAGGSTGELFFGEGSRLTVL.

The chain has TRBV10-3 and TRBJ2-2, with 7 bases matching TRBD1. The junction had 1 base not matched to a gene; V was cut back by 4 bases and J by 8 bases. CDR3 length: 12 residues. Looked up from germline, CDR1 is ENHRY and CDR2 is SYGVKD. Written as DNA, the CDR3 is TGTGCCATCAGTGCAGGGGGAGGGGAGCTGTTTTTT. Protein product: CAISAGGGELFF.

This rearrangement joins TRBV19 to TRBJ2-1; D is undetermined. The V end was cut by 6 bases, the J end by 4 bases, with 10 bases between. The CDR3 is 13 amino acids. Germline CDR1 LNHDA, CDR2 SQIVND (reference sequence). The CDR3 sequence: CASSLTDYNEQFF. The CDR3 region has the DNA TGTGCCAGTAGCCTAACAGATTACAATGAGCAGTTCTTC.

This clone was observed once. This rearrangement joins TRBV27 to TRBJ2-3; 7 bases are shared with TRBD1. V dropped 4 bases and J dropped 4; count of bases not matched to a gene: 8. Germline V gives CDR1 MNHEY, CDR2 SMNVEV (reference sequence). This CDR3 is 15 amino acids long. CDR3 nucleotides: TGTGCCAGCAGTTCCCCCCCCGACAGGGCAGATACGCAGTATTTT. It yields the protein CASSSPPDRADTQYF.

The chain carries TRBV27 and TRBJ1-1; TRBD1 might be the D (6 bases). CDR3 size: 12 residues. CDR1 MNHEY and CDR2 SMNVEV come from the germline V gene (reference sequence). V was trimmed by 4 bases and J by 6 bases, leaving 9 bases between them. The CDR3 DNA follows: TGTGCCAGCAGTTACTCAGGGGCTGAAGCTTTCTTT. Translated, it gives CASSYSGAEAFF.

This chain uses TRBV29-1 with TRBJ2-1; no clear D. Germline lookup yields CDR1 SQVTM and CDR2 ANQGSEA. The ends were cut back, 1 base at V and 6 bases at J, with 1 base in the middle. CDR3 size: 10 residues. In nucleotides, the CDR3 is TGCAGCGTTGAAGTCAATGAGCAGTTCTTC. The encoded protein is CSVEVNEQFF.

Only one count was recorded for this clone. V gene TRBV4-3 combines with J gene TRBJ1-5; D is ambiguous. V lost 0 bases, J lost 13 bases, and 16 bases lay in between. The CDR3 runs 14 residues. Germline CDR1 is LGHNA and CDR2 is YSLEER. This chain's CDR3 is CASSQDPGNRVQHF. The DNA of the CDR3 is TGCGCCAGCAGCCAAGATCCCGGAAATAGGGTACAGCATTTT.

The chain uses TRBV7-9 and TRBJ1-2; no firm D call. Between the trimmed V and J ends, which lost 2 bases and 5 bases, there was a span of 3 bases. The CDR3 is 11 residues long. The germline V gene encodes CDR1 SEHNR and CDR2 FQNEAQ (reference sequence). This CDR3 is CASSLRYGYTF. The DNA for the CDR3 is TGTGCCAGCAGCTTACGGTATGGCTACACCTTC.

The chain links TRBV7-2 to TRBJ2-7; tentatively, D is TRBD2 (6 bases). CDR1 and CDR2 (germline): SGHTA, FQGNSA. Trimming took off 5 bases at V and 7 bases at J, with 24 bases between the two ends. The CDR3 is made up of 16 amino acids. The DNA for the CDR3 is TGTGCCAGCAGCCTCGGGCCACGGGGGATCCTAGGGGAGCAGTACTTC. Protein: CASSLGPRGILGEQYF.